This T cell receptor beta chain originates from a study of identical twins (dated by TCRdb to about 2016). Some background on the complete study: TCR alpha and beta repertoires from monozygotic twins, unrelated adults of various ages and cord blood were deep-sequenced to test whether fetal clonotypes persist. To rule out contamination, the twin experiments were replicated at different times with different library preparation protocols.

Per the germline V gene (reference sequence), LGHDT is the CDR1 and YNNKEL is the CDR2. From cysteine to phenylalanine, the CDR3 is 14 amino acids long. Only CDR3 DNA is held: 42 bases, read in frame from base 1. The V end loses 0 bases and the J end loses 5 bases, and a stretch of 11 bases separates them. Overall study results and their limits: Zero-insertion analyses could be partly confounded by invariant T cells such as MAIT and iNKT, though diverse VJ usage argued against such confounding for most clonotypes. Because the same donors could not be followed over many years, the conclusions depended on cross-sectional statistical analysis. Compared with coincidental sharing between unrelated individuals, out-of-frame TCR alpha sequences shared between twins had an excess of sequences with low generation probability. The excess sharing between twins in beta out-of-frame sequences was weaker because fewer shared sequences reduced the signal-to-noise ratio. Abundant cord blood beta clonotypes carried fewer insertions; young adult naive repertoires showed a weaker similar trend, while memory repertoires showed none. Out-of-frame TCR alpha sharing in monozygotic twins was systematically underestimated by recombination models, whereas sharing between unrelated individuals was in agreement with the recombination models.

All donors were healthy Caucasians. The twin cohort comprised three pairs of female monozygotic twins, all aged roughly 18 to 30 years. CD4+ and CD8+ T cell populations were isolated with positive isolation kits from Invitrogen. The method behind the library was 5' RACE. The sequencer was an Illumina HiSeq 2000. A universal primer binding site was added through template switching, and the final cDNA carried a unique molecular identifier so that TCR cDNA molecules could be counted accurately. Specific primers in the conserved constant-segment region were used to synthesize first-strand cDNA for the TCR alpha and beta chains. Each cDNA library was double barcoded, with a SMART-Mk sample barcode plus Illumina barcodes, to control for contamination. TruSeq adapter sequences and Illumina sample barcodes were added in two successive PCR steps. The Illumina HiSeq platform was used with custom primers to sequence TCR alpha and beta cDNA libraries. In the authors' own workflow: Unique molecular identifiers were extracted from raw reads with MiGEC, and CDR3 positions were determined with MiXCR. For each individual, recombination models were inferred using an EM algorithm with the repgenHMM and IGoR tools. Shared clonotype analysis was performed with the tcR package in R, normalizing sharing by the product of cloneset sizes. Out-of-frame nonproductive sequences were analyzed to study raw recombination free of thymic and clonal selection effects. TCRdb itself trimmed the public reads at Q25 with fastp, ran MiXCR and retained productive beta chains. Records with the same CDR3 protein are collapsed into one entry carrying the most frequent genes and DNA. Here the V and J calls rest on TCRdb's processing, not on the authors' analysis. The sample table contains around 250,000 distinct CDR3 sequences; only one count was recorded for over 5% of them. Jointly, the top ten make up roughly 15% of the sample.

A few counts support this clonotype. Its antigen is still unknown. The input lacks base qualities; no much larger clone sits a single base away. These data were also filed under a second study, of T cells expressing NK-cell markers. Per the second study: Three sorted T-cell subsets (CD3+CD56+NKG2C+, CD3+CD56+NKG2C- and CD3+CD56-NKG2C+) from about 8 donors had their TCR beta-chain repertoires profiled. Of the eight sequenced donors, seven were found to be HCMV-seropositive and one was found to be HCMV-seronegative. In several experiments an anti-gammadeltaTCR antibody was added to restrict sorting to alphabetaTCR-expressing T cells. In roughly six donors, the dominant CD3+CD56+NKG2C+ clonotypes ranked among the top 10 CD8+ clonotypes, making up roughly 1.0-7.0% of CD8+ T cells. Those dominant clonotypes were again the most abundant among CD3+CD56-NKG2C+ cells in several donors, at about 25-60.1%. It remained unclear whether the expanded NKG2C-expressing T cell clones were specific for HCMV antigens. The study sequenced eight donors, all healthy volunteers chosen at random: three men and five women. HCMV serostatus was determined by detecting HCMV-specific IgG in serum with a commercial ELISA kit. MIGEC handled demultiplexing of the reads and grouping by UMI, while MiTCR was used to assemble and quantify clonotypes. Only TCR cDNA sequences supported by at least two reads were kept to exclude erroneous sequences. The tcR package was used for downstream repertoire analysis, with clonotypes matched between fractions based on CDR3 nucleotide sequence plus V segment. VDJmatch was used to annotate antigen specificity against VDJdb, with one amino acid substitution allowed in CDR3.

Sample: CD8+ T cells sorted from blood. The rearrangement joined TRBV3-1 to TRBJ2-7; the best D guess is TRBD1, with 6 bases matching. The sequence came from a woman younger than 30 in good health. The CDR3 amino acid sequence is: CASSQENRDDEQYF. DNA sequence: TGTGCCAGCAGCCAAGAGAACAGGGACGACGAGCAGTACTTC.